The count of the clone carrying this T cell receptor (beta chain) is one. Original processing notes: The authors estimated nucleated cell counts from reference gene primer amplification. The data were produced by immunoSEQ multiplex PCR, yet TCRdb's version contains in-frame clones alone and is incomplete. The D gene and trimming were derived from the DNA, and the V and J assignments and clone size from that table. The sample consists of 250,000 to 350,000 clones, 80% to 90% of them appearing once. These data are taken from a study of blood T cell repertoires in COVID-19. Background on the study: The analysed material was cDNA or gDNA that came from T cells, B-cell-depleted T cells, or PBMCs.

Sequencing was performed on peripheral blood. This clonotype originated in a woman in her 30s with active or convalescent COVID-19.

As DNA, the CDR3 is TGTGCCAGCAGTTACCAGGGGACCATATATTTT. Translating gives CASSYQGTIYF. The chain employs TRBV6-5 and TRBJ1-3; D is perhaps TRBD1 (6 bases). Trimming cost V 2 bases and J 10 bases, with 6 bases left between them. Germline V gene lookup returns CDR1 MNHEY and CDR2 SVGAGI. The CDR3 runs to 11 residues.